This entry is about one T cell receptor (beta chain). This specimen belongs to a study of blood T cell repertoires in COVID-19. The protocol was immunoSEQ multiplex PCR, while the TCRdb copy is restricted to in-frame clones and leaves out a portion. The sample contains 270,000 or so clones, about 87% of which appear only once. Germline-derived CDR1 and CDR2 are LNHDA and SQIVND (reference sequence). The CDR3 loop spans 18 amino acids. The ends lost 4 bases at V and 5 bases at J; junction bases unmatched: 13. The genes are TRBV19 and TRBJ2-1; 11 positions agree with TRBD2. This TCR was sampled from a woman aged 25 to 39 with acute COVID-19. The sample was PBMCs or T cells enriched from blood (not recorded which). Here the CDR3 reads CASSKGLSGRARDNEQFF. CDR3 sequence (DNA): TGTGCCAGTAGTAAGGGCCTTAGCGGGAGGGCACGGGACAATGAGCAGTTCTTC. The complete variable domain, with remaining parts taken from reference TRBV19 and TRBJ2-1, reads DGGITQSPKYLFRKEGQNVTLSCEQNLNHDAMYWYRQDPGQGLRLIYYSQIVNDFQKGDIAEGYSVSREKKESFPLTVTSAQKNPTAFYLCASSKGLSGRARDNEQFFGPGTRLTVL.